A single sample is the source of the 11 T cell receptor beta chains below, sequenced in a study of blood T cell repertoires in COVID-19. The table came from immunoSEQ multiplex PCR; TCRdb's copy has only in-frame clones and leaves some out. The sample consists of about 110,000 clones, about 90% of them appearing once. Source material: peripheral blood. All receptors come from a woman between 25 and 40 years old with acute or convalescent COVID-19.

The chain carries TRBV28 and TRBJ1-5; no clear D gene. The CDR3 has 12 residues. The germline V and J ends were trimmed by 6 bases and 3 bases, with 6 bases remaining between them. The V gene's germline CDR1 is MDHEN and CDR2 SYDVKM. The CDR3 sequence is CASRGNNQPQHF. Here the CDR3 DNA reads TGTGCCAGCAGGGGCAACAATCAGCCCCAGCATTTT.

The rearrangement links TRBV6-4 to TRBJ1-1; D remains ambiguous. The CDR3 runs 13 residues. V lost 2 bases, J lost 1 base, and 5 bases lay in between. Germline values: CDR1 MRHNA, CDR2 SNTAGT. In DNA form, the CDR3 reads TGTGCCAGCAGTGACGGGCAGAACACTGAAGCTTTCTTT. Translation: CASSDGQNTEAFF.

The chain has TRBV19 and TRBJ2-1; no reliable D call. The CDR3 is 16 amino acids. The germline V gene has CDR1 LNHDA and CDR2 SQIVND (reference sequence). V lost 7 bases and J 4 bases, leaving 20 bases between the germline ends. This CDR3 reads CASMTPRTHGYNEQFF. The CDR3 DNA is TGTGCCAGTATGACCCCTAGAACCCATGGGTACAATGAGCAGTTCTTC.

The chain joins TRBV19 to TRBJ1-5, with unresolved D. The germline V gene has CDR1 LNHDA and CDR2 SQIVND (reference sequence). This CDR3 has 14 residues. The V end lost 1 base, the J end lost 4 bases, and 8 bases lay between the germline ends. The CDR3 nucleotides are TGTGCCAGTAGTATAGGAGGGATGAATCAGCCCCAGCATTTT. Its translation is CASSIGGMNQPQHF.

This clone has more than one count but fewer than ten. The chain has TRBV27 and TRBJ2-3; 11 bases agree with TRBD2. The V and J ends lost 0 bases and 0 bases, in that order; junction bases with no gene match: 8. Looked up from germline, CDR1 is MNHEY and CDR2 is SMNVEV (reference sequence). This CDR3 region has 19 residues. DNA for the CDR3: TGTGCCAGCAGTTTATCGTACCTAGCGGGGGGCCCCAGCACAGATACGCAGTATTTT. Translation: CASSLSYLAGGPSTDTQYF.

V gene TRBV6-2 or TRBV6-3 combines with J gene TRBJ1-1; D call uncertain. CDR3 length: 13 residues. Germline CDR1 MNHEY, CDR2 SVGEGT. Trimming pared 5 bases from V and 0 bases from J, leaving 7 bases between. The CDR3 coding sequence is TGTGCCAGCAGTCAAGACTTGAACACTGAAGCTTTCTTT. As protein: CASSQDLNTEAFF.

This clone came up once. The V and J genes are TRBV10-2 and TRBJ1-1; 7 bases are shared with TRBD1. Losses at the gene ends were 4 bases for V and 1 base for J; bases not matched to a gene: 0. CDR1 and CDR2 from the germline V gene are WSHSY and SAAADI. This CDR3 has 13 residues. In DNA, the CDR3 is TGCGCCAGCAGTGGACAGGGGAACACTGAAGCTTTCTTT. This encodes CASSGQGNTEAFF.

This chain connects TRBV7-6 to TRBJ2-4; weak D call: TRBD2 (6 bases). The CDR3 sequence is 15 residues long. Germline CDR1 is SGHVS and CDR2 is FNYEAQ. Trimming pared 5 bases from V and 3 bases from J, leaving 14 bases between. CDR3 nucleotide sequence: TGTGCCAGCAGCCCCCAATACGGGGGCAAAAACATTCAGTACTTC. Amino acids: CASSPQYGGKNIQYF. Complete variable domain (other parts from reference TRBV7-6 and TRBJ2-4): GAGVSQSPRYKVTKRGQDVALRCDPISGHVSLYWYRQALGQGPEFLTYFNYEAQQDKSGLPNDRFSAERPEGSISTLTIQRTEQRDSAMYRCASSPQYGGKNIQYFGAGTRLSVL.

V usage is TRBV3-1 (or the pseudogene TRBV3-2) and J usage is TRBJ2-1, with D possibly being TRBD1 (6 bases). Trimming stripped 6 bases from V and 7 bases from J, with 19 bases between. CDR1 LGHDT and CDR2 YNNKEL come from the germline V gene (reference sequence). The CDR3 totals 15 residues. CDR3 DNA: TGTGCCAGCAGACCTACAGGGAGCTTGCGGAATGAGCAGTTCTTC. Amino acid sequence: CASRPTGSLRNEQFF.

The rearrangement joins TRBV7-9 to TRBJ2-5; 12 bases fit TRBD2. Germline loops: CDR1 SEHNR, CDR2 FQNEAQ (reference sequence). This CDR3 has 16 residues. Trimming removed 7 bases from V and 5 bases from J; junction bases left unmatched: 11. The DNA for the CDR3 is TGTGCCAGCACCGCCGGGGCTAGCGGGAGGGCGGAGACCCAGTACTTC. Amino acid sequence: CASTAGASGRAETQYF.

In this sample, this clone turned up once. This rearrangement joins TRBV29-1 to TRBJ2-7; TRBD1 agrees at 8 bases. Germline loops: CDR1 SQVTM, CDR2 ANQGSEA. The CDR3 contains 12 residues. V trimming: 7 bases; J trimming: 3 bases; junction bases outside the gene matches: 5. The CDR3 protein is CSGGQGGYEQYF. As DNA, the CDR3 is TGCAGCGGCGGACAGGGCGGCTACGAGCAGTACTTC.